This passage covers 9 T cell receptor beta chains from one sample sequenced in a study of CDR3 diversity in severe acne. Via MiXCR, TCRdb re-called the PCR reads, giving one row per CDR3 protein. The table lists about 84,000 distinct CDR3 sequences, under 65% of them singletons, with about 13% in the top ten. Input material: blood. These receptors originate from a male donor in good health, without acne.

This CDR3 reads CSATDMCSGANVLTF. The DNA for the CDR3 is TGCAGTGCAACAGATATGTGCTCTGGGGCCAACGTCCTGACTTTC. V gene TRBV20-1 combines with J gene TRBJ2-6; unclear D gene. CDR3 length: 15 residues. Germline V CDR1 and CDR2: DFQATT, SNEGSKA (reference sequence). Trimming took off 6 bases at V and 0 bases at J, with 12 bases between the two ends.

The table lists this clonotype with a count of one. A read error may explain this, as a much larger clone is one base away. This rearrangement joins TRBV7-8 to TRBJ1-1, with D hard to call. Germline V lookup: CDR1 SGHVS, CDR2 FQNEAQ. This CDR3 region has 14 residues. CDR3 DNA sequence: TGTGACAGCAGCTTAGTCAACCAGAACACTGAAGCTTTCTTT. Residues: CDSSLVNQNTEAFF.

The chain couples TRBV19 to TRBJ1-2; D is perhaps TRBD1 (6 bases). Germline CDR1 and CDR2: LNHDA and SQIVND (reference sequence). V was clipped by 7 bases and J by 8 bases, with 14 bases between them. CDR3 length: 12 residues. DNA of the CDR3: TGTGCCAGTAAAACAGGGCCCAGAGGCTACACCTTC. This sequence encodes CASKTGPRGYTF.

The rearrangement joins TRBV20-1 to TRBJ2-2; D is ambiguous. The CDR3 contains 12 residues. Trimming stripped 2 bases from V and 8 bases from J, with 9 bases between. Germline CDR1 and CDR2: DFQATT and SNEGSKA (reference sequence). The CDR3 DNA reads TGCAGTGCTAGATCCGGCGCGGGGGAGCTGTTTTTT. Translating gives CSARSGAGELFF.

V and J are TRBV5-1 and TRBJ1-5; possibly TRBD1 for D (5 bases). Per germline, CDR1 SGHRS and CDR2 YFSETQ. The CDR3 totals 13 residues. V was pared by 4 bases and J by 7 bases, with 12 bases between. This CDR3 reads CASSPDWGQPQHF. The CDR3 coding sequence is TGCGCCAGCAGCCCGGACTGGGGGCAGCCCCAGCATTTT.

In this sample, this clonotype turned up a few times. The conserved phenylalanine or tryptophan is not found at the CDR3 terminus, so this likely reflects a read error. The rearrangement uses TRBV2 and TRBJ1-1, with no clear D. The CDR3 consists of 12 residues. Trimming removed 8 bases at V and 4 bases at J, with 11 bases between. Looked up from germline, CDR1 is SNHLY and CDR2 is FYNNEI. Here the CDR3 DNA reads TGTGCCAGCTTGACATTGGGCACTGAAGCTTTCCTT. Its protein product is CASLTLGTEAFL.

The chain links TRBV15 to TRBJ2-7; 8 bases align to TRBD2. The trim removed 5 bases at V and 1 base at J, leaving 7 bases unmatched. The CDR3 length is 15 residues. CDR1 LNHNV and CDR2 YYDKDF come from the germline V gene (reference sequence). CDR3: CATSCVASGSYEQYF. As DNA, the CDR3 is TGTGCCACCAGCTGTGTGGCTAGCGGGTCCTACGAGCAGTACTTC.

The genes are TRBV7-9 and TRBJ1-1; TRBD1 is a possible D gene (5 bases). The germline gives CDR1 SEHNR, CDR2 FQNEAQ (reference sequence). V was trimmed by 9 bases and J by 0 bases, leaving 14 bases between them. The CDR3 runs to 14 residues. The CDR3: CASAFAGMNTEAFF. CDR3 DNA sequence: TGTGCCAGTGCCTTCGCAGGGATGAACACTGAAGCTTTCTTT.

The genes are TRBV2 and TRBJ1-1; no definite D call. This CDR3 is built from 14 residues. Trimming removed 5 bases at V and 4 bases at J, with 14 bases between. Germline CDR1 SNHLY, CDR2 FYNNEI. CDR3 amino acids: CASSSPAPGTEAFF. CDR3 nucleotides: TGTGCCAGCAGTTCTCCGGCCCCGGGCACTGAAGCTTTCTTT.